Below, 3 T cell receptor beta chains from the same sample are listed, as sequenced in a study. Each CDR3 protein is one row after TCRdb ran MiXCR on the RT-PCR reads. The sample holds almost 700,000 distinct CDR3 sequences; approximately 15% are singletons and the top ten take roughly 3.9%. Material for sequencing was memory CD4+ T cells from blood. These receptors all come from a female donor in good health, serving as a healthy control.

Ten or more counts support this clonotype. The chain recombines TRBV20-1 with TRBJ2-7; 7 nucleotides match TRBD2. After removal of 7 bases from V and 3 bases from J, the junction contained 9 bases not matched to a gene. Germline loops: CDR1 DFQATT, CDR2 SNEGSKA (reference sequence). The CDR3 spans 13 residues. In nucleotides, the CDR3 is TGCAGTGGGCGAGGTCCTAGCGGCTACGAGCAGTACTTC. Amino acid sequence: CSGRGPSGYEQYF.

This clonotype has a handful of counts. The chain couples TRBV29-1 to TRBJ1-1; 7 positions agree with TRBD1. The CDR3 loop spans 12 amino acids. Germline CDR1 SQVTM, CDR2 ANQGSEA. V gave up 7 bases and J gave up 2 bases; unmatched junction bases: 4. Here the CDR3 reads CSERDSNTEAFF. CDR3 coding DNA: TGCAGCGAGAGGGACAGCAACACTGAAGCTTTCTTT.

CDR3 loop: CATEGQKANTGELFF. As DNA, the CDR3 is TGTGCCACTGAGGGACAAAAGGCGAACACCGGGGAGCTGTTTTTT. J is TRBJ2-2 and V is TRBV7-9, with a weak D call TRBD1 (6 bases). Between the trimmed V and J ends, which lost 10 bases and 0 bases, there was a span of 15 bases. Looked up from germline, CDR1 is SEHNR and CDR2 is FQNEAQ (reference sequence). The CDR3 sequence is 15 residues long.